One sample yielded the 5 T cell receptor beta chains listed below, sequenced in a study of blood T cell repertoires in COVID-19 (dated by TCRdb to 2020 to 2021). Libraries were prepared through the immunoSEQ multiplex PCR assay. TCRdb took over this immuneACCESS table, retaining in-frame rearrangements with V and J assigned. Such tables are incomplete; in checked studies, under half of the missing clones stem from an unresolved V gene, and the remainder is unexplained. The sample includes under 350,000 clones, with 83% observed a single time. Less than 6% of the sample is taken by the ten largest. The specimen sequenced was peripheral blood. Receptors were obtained from a man aged 55-75 years who had recovered from COVID-19.

The gene calls are TRBV7-6 and TRBJ2-1; 14 bases are shared with TRBD2. Germline trimming cut 8 bases from V and 4 bases from J; bases unmatched to any gene: 4. CDR1 is SGHVS and CDR2 is FNYEAQ in the germline V gene. This CDR3 has 15 residues. Here the CDR3 DNA reads TGTGCCAGCGGCGGACTAGCGGGAGGTTACAATGAGCAGTTCTTC. It translates to CASGGLAGGYNEQFF. Supplemented by reference TRBV7-6 and TRBJ2-1, the full variable domain reads GAGVSQSPRYKVTKRGQDVALRCDPISGHVSLYWYRQALGQGPEFLTYFNYEAQQDKSGLPNDRFSAERPEGSISTLTIQRTEQRDSAMYRCASGGLAGGYNEQFFGPGTRLTVL.

This sequence joins TRBV20-1 and TRBJ1-2; D perhaps matches TRBD1 (5 bases). V was pared by 3 bases and J by 7 bases, with 12 bases between. Germline V gives CDR1 DFQATT, CDR2 SNEGSKA (reference sequence). CDR3 size: 12 residues. The CDR3 region is CSASAGTFGYTF. CDR3 bases: TGCAGTGCTAGTGCAGGGACTTTTGGCTACACCTTC.

The chain combines TRBV27 with TRBJ2-7, with a tentative D call TRBD1 (6 bases). V lost 6 bases and J lost 2, with 17 bases in between. The CDR3 consists of 15 residues. Germline CDR1 and CDR2: MNHEY and SMNVEV (reference sequence). The CDR3 reads CASRRGRGVPYEQYF. The CDR3, as DNA: TGTGCCAGCAGGAGGGGCAGGGGAGTTCCCTACGAGCAGTACTTC.

This chain connects TRBV12-5 to TRBJ2-3; 9 nucleotides agree with TRBD1. The CDR3 length is 15 residues. Germline V CDR1 and CDR2: LGHNT, FRNRAP. The V and J ends lost 6 bases and 3 bases, in that order; junction bases with no gene match: 7. The CDR3 spells CASGPGTGSTDTQYF. The CDR3, as DNA: TGTGCTAGTGGCCCCGGGACAGGGTCGACAGATACGCAGTATTTT.

This chain connects TRBV27 to TRBJ2-7; D is perhaps TRBD2 (5 bases). The germline V and J ends were trimmed by 5 bases and 4 bases, with 18 bases remaining between them. The germline gives CDR1 MNHEY, CDR2 SMNVEV (reference sequence). This CDR3 is built from 15 residues. The DNA for the CDR3 is TGTGCCAGCAGTCCGCGTACGGGATTGGGGTACGAGCAGTACTTC. This sequence encodes CASSPRTGLGYEQYF.